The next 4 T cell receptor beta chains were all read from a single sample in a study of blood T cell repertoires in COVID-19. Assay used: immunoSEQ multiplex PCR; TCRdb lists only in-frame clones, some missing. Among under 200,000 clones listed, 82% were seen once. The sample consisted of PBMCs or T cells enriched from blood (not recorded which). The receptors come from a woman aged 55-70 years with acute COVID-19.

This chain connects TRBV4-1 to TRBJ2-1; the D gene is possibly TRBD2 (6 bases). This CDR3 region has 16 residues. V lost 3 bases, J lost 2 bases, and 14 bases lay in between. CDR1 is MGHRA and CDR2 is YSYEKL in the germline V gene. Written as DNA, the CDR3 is TGCGCCAGCAGCCAGGGGCCGACTAGGACCTACAATGAGCAGTTCTTC. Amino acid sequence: CASSQGPTRTYNEQFF.

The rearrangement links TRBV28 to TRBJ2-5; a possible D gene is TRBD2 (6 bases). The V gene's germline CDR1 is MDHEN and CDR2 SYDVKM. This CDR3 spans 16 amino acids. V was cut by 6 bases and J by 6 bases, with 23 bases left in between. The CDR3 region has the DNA TGTGCCAGCAGCCGTATCCCGGACTACCCCATGAAGACCCAGTACTTC. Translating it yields CASSRIPDYPMKTQYF.

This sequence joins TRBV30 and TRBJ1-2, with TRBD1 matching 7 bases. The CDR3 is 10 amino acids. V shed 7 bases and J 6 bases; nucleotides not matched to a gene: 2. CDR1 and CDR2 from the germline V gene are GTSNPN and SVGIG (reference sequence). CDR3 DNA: TGTGCCTTCAGGGGGAATGGCTACACCTTC. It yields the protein CAFRGNGYTF.

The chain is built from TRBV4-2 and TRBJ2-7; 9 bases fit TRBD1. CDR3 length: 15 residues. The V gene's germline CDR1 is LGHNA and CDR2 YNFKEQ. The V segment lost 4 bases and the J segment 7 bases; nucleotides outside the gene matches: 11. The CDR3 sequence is CASSLTGTGSLEQYF. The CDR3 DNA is TGTGCCAGCAGCCTTACCGGGACAGGGTCTCTAGAGCAGTACTTC.